These T cell receptor beta chains were read from a single sample in a study of CD8+CD57+ T cells in acquired aplastic anemia. TCRdb re-analysed the reads in MiXCR, keeping a single row per CDR3 protein. The sample lists about half a million distinct CDR3 sequences; around 30% were seen once. Sequencing was performed on sorted CD4+, CD8+, or CD8+CD57+ T cells (not recorded which) from PBMCs. The receptors here all came from a human donor with aplastic anemia. Both conserved end residues are part of each CDR3. The order of the fields is clone size, V gene, CDR3 length, D gene, J gene, CDR3 protein, CDR3 DNA. D genes are given only for firm matches. Clone size is shown for a subset of rows, as once, few, many or a class of expanded clone.

>-|TRBV15|16|-|TRBJ2-7
CATSREPTGAAYEQYF
TGTGCCACCAGCAGAGAGCCCACGGGGGCCGCCTACGAGCAGTACTTC
>-|TRBV9|14|-|TRBJ2-5
CASSAPGAQETQYF
TGTGCCAGCAGCGCCCCCGGGGCCCAAGAGACCCAGTACTTC
>-|TRBV20-1|15|TRBD2|TRBJ2-5
CSADIAGGPQETQYF
TGCAGTGCGGATATAGCGGGGGGACCTCAAGAGACCCAGTACTTC
>many|TRBV29-1|14|TRBD1|TRBJ2-3
CSVKQTGGEDTQYF
TGCAGCGTCAAACAGACAGGGGGTGAAGATACGCAGTATTTT
>many|TRBV5-1|15|-|TRBJ1-6
CASSLGQGSNSPLHF
TGCGCCAGCAGCTTGGGGCAGGGTAGTAATTCACCCCTCCACTTT
>many|TRBV11-2|16|TRBD1|TRBJ1-5
CASSGTGTIGNQPQHF
TGTGCCAGCAGCGGGACAGGGACAATAGGCAATCAGCCCCAGCATTTT
>few|TRBV27|13|TRBD1|TRBJ1-6
CASRTGGFSPLHF
TGTGCCAGCCGGACAGGGGGCTTTTCACCCCTCCACTTT
>many|TRBV7-8|12|-|TRBJ2-7
CASSRLSYEQYF
TGTGCCAGCAGCCGCCTCTCCTACGAGCAGTACTTC
>many|TRBV15|16|TRBD1|TRBJ1-1
CATSRDIGQGNTEAFF
TGTGCCACCAGCAGAGATATAGGACAGGGGAACACTGAAGCTTTCTTT
>-|TRBV7-2|15|-|TRBJ2-2
CASSLELKRAGELFF
TGTGCCAGCAGCTTAGAATTAAAGAGGGCCGGGGAGCTGTTTTTT
>many|TRBV10-3|18|-|TRBJ1-4
CAISESIVGWEQKEKLFF
TGTGCCATCAGTGAGTCGATAGTAGGTTGGGAACAAAAGGAAAAACTGTTTTTT